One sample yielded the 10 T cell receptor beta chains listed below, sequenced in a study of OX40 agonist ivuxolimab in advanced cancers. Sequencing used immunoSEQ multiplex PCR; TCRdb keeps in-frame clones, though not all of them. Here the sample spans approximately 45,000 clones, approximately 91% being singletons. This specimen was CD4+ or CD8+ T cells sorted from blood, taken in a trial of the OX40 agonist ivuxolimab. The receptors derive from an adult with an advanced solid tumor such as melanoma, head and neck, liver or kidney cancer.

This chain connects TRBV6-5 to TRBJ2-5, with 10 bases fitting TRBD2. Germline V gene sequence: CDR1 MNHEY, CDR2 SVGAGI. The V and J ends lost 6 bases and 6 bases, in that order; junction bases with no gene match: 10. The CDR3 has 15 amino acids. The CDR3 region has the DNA TGTGCCAGCAGAAAGAGCGGGGGGGCCTTTCAGACCCAGTACTTC. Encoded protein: CASRKSGGAFQTQYF.

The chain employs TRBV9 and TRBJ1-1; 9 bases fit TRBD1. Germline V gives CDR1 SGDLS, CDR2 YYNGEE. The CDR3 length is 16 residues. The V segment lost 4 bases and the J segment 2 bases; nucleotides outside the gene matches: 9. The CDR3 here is CASSPLGQGLNTEAFF. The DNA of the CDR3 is TGTGCCAGCAGCCCATTGGGACAGGGATTAAACACTGAAGCTTTCTTT.

In DNA form, the CDR3 reads TGTGCCAGCAGCCCCGAGCGGGGGGCAATCGATGGCTACACCTTC. Its translation: CASSPERGAIDGYTF. The J gene is TRBJ1-2, the V gene TRBV7-8, with D possibly being TRBD1 (6 bases). CDR3 length equals 15 residues. Looked up from germline, CDR1 is SGHVS and CDR2 is FQNEAQ. The germline V and J ends were trimmed by 5 bases and 6 bases, with 19 bases remaining between them.

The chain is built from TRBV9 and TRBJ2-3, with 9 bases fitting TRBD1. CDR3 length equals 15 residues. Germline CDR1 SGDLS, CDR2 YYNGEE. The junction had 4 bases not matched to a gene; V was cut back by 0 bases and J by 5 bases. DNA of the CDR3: TGTGCCAGCAGCGTAGAAGGGACAGGGAGAGATACGCAGTATTTT. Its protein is CASSVEGTGRDTQYF.

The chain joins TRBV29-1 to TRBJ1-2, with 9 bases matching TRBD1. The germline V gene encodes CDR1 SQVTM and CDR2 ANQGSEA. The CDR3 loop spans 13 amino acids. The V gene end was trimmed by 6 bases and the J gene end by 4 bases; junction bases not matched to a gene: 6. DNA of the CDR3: TGCAGCGTGGATGAACAGGGGGCCTATGGCTACACCTTC. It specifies CSVDEQGAYGYTF. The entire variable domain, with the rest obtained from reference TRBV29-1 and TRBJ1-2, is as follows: SAVISQKPSRDICQRGTSLTIQCQVDSQVTMMFWYRQQPGQSLTLIATANQGSEATYESGFVIDKFPISRPNLTFSTLTVSNMSPEDSSIYLCSVDEQGAYGYTFGSGTRLTVV.

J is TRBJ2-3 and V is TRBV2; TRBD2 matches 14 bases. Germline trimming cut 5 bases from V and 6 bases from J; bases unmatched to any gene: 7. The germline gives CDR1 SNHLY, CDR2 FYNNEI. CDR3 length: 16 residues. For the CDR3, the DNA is TGTGCCAGCAGTCCCGGGACTAGCGGGGGAGTGGATACGCAGTATTTT. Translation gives CASSPGTSGGVDTQYF.

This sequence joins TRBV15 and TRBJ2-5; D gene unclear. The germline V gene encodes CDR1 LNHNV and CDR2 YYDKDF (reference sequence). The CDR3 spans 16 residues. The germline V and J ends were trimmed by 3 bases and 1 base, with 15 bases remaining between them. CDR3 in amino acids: CATSSGSFTLQETQYF. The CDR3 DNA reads TGTGCCACCAGCAGTGGCTCCTTTACCCTCCAAGAGACCCAGTACTTC.

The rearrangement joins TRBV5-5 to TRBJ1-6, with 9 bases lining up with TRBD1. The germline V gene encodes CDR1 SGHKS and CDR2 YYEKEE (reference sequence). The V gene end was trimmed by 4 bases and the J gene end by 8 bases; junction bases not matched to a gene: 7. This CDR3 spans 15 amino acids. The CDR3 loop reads CASSRYRDRDSPLHF. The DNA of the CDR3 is TGTGCCAGCAGCCGATACCGGGACAGGGATTCACCCCTCCACTTT.

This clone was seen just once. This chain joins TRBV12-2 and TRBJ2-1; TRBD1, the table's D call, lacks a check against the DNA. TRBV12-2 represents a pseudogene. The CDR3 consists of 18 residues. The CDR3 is CASRPEKVMTGAHDEQFF. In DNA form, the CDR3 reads TGTGCAAGTCGCCCAGAGAAGGTTATGACAGGAGCTCACGATGAGCAGTTCTTC.

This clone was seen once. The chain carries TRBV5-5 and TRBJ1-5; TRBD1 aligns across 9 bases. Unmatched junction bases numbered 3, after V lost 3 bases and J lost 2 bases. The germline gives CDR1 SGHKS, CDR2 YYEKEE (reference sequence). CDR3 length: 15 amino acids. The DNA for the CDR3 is TGTGCCAGCAGCTCTGGGACAGGGCGCAATCAGCCCCAGCATTTT. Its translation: CASSSGTGRNQPQHF. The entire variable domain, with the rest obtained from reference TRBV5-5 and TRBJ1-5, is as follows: DAGVTQSPTHLIKTRGQQVTLRCSPISGHKSVSWYQQVLGQGPQFIFQYYEKEERGRGNFPDRFSARQFPNYSSELNVNALLLGDSALYLCASSSGTGRNQPQHFGDGTRLSIL.